A single sample is the source of the 27 T cell receptor beta chains below, sequenced in a study of shared clonotypes between healthy human individuals. Sequencing used immunoSEQ multiplex PCR; TCRdb keeps in-frame clones, though not all of them. In the table there are nearly 1,000,000 clones, over 60% of which are singletons. Sequencing used memory CD4+ T cells sorted from blood. The subset was: CD45RA-negative fraction. The receptors come from a man between 18 and 29 years old in good health.

The chain recombines TRBV6-4 with TRBJ2-2; 8 bases agree with TRBD2. The CDR3 is made up of 16 amino acids. CDR1 and CDR2 from the germline V gene are MRHNA and SNTAGT. Trimming cost V 5 bases and J 2 bases; bases outside gene matches: 7. DNA of the CDR3: TGTGCCAGCAGTTTCAGCGGGGGCCCTAACACCGGGGAGCTGTTTTTT. Its protein product is CASSFSGGPNTGELFF.

The rearrangement uses TRBV6-4 and TRBJ2-2, with D tentatively TRBD1 (6 bases). The V gene lost 5 bases and the J gene lost 4 bases, with 11 bases spanning the gap. Germline CDR1 reads MRHNA; CDR2 reads SNTAGT. This CDR3 is 14 amino acids long. The CDR3 DNA reads TGTGCCAGCAGTAAGGACAGCATCACCGGGGAGCTGTTTTTT. Its translation: CASSKDSITGELFF.

In DNA form, the CDR3 reads TGTGCCAGCAGCTTAAAGTACACCCCGGTTAAGCCCCAGCATTTT. Protein sequence: CASSLKYTPVKPQHF. The rearrangement uses TRBV7-3 and TRBJ1-5; D not resolved. Looked up from germline, CDR1 is SGHTA and CDR2 is FQGTGA. The germline V and J ends were trimmed by 1 base and 8 bases, with 15 bases remaining between them. The CDR3 is 15 residues long.

On this clone itself: The identical CDR3 is also encoded by other nucleotide sequences in the sample. The chain combines TRBV15 with TRBJ1-2; 7 nucleotides match TRBD1. Germline CDR1 LNHNV, CDR2 YYDKDF (reference sequence). This CDR3 spans 15 amino acids. V lost 0 bases and J lost 5; bases outside the gene matches: 6. The CDR3 protein is CATSRDFQGGYGYTF. The DNA for the CDR3 is TGTGCCACCAGCAGAGATTTCCAGGGGGGTTATGGCTACACCTTC.

V and J are TRBV30 and TRBJ1-1; D may be TRBD1 (5 bases). Trimming shortened V by 3 bases and J by 5 bases, and 28 bases separated the two germline ends. The CDR3 is made up of 18 amino acids. Looked up from germline, CDR1 is GTSNPN and CDR2 is SVGIG (reference sequence). In DNA, the CDR3 is TGTGCCTGGAGCCCTTACTCCCTTTCAGTGGGGCGAGGGACTGAAGCTTTCTTT. Translation gives CAWSPYSLSVGRGTEAFF.

Concerning this clone itself: The same CDR3 also results from other DNA sequences found in this sample. The chain couples TRBV15 to TRBJ1-1; D gene uncertain. The CDR3 totals 14 residues. Germline V lookup: CDR1 LNHNV, CDR2 YYDKDF (reference sequence). The ends were cut back, 0 bases at V and 1 base at J, with 6 bases in the middle. The CDR3 here is CATSRDAGNTEAFF. The CDR3 DNA is TGTGCCACCAGCAGAGATGCCGGGAACACTGAAGCTTTCTTT.

This clone was detected once. The rearrangement uses TRBV12-5 and TRBJ1-5; tentative D call: TRBD1 (5 bases). The CDR3 length is 15 residues. Deletions cut 7 bases from V and 5 bases from J, with 18 bases between. Germline loops: CDR1 LGHNT, CDR2 FRNRAP. The CDR3 region is CASDTHGANDQPQHF. The CDR3 region has the DNA TGTGCTAGTGATACCCACGGGGCGAATGATCAGCCCCAGCATTTT.

This sequence joins TRBV10-3 and TRBJ2-7, with D unclear. The germline gives CDR1 ENHRY, CDR2 SYGVKD. The CDR3 loop spans 13 amino acids. With 6 bases removed from V and 2 bases from J, the gap between germline ends came to 11 bases. The CDR3 DNA follows: TGTGCCATCAGAATTGGGCCTGCCTACGAGCAGTACTTC. Protein: CAIRIGPAYEQYF.

The V call is TRBV6-1, the J call TRBJ1-5, with 9 bases matching TRBD1. The CDR3 covers 15 residues. Germline V gene lookup returns CDR1 MNHNS and CDR2 SASEGT. With 6 bases clipped from V and 5 bases from J, the junction kept 8 bases outside the gene matches. DNA for the CDR3: TGTGCCAGCAGAGCACCGGGACAGGGTGATCAGCCCCAGCATTTT. Translation: CASRAPGQGDQPQHF.

The CDR3 is CAISSGGETQYF. Here the CDR3 DNA reads TGTGCCATCAGTAGCGGGGGGGAGACCCAGTACTTC. This chain connects TRBV10-3 to TRBJ2-5, with 9 bases aligning to TRBD2. CDR1 and CDR2 from the germline V gene are ENHRY and SYGVKD. This CDR3 has 12 residues. V shed 5 bases and J 5 bases; nucleotides not matched to a gene: 0.

The table lists this clone with a count of one. In nucleotides, the CDR3 is TGTGCCAGCAGACGGAGCTCTGGAAACACCATATATTTT. Protein product: CASRRSSGNTIYF. V gene TRBV7-9 combines with J gene TRBJ1-3; D is ambiguous. CDR3 size: 13 residues. Germline values: CDR1 SEHNR, CDR2 FQNEAQ (reference sequence). The V end was cut by 6 bases, the J end by 0 bases, with 6 bases between. The whole variable domain, remainder taken from reference TRBV7-9 and TRBJ1-3, is DTGVSQNPRHKITKRGQNVTFRCDPISEHNRLYWYRQTLGQGPEFLTYFQNEAQLEKSRLLSDRFSAERPKGSFSTLEIQRTEQGDSAMYLCASRRSSGNTIYFGEGSWLTVV.

The genes are TRBV27 and TRBJ1-1; no firm D call. CDR1 is MNHEY, CDR2 SMNVEV, per germline (reference sequence). The CDR3 has 13 residues. V lost 2 bases, J lost 1 base, and 5 bases lay in between. This chain's CDR3 is CASSLQRNTEAFF. CDR3 sequence (DNA): TGTGCCAGCAGTTTACAACGGAACACTGAAGCTTTCTTT.

The chain carries TRBV28 and TRBJ2-5; 8 bases agree with TRBD1. This CDR3 region has 14 residues. Per the germline V gene, CDR1 is MDHEN and CDR2 is SYDVKM. V trimming: 5 bases; J trimming: 2 bases; junction bases outside the gene matches: 4. CDR3 amino acids: CASSPGQVQETQYF. For the CDR3, the DNA is TGTGCCAGCAGTCCGGGACAGGTTCAAGAGACCCAGTACTTC.

This sequence joins TRBV4-1 and TRBJ2-5; D remains ambiguous. This CDR3 is 16 amino acids long. Germline CDR1 is MGHRA and CDR2 is YSYEKL. Trimming left V 0 bases short and J 5 bases short, with 16 bases between. CDR3 in DNA: TGCGCCAGCAGCCAAGAGTCGGTGGGATCGAGGGAGACCCAGTACTTC. The encoded protein is CASSQESVGSRETQYF.

This clone was counted between two and nine times. The same CDR3 also results from other DNA sequences found in this sample. The chain's CDR3 is CASSLGQDNSPLHF. CDR3 nucleotides: TGCGCCAGCAGCTTGGGGCAAGATAATTCACCCCTCCACTTT. The V call is TRBV5-1, the J call TRBJ1-6; D remains ambiguous. Trimming took off 0 bases at V and 5 bases at J, with 6 bases between the two ends. The CDR3 runs to 14 residues. CDR1 SGHRS and CDR2 YFSETQ come from the germline V gene.

In this sample, this clone turned up a few times. The gene calls are TRBV29-1 and TRBJ1-1; possibly TRBD1 for D (5 bases). Germline lookup yields CDR1 SQVTM and CDR2 ANQGSEA. The CDR3 has 16 amino acids. V shed 4 bases and J shed 0 bases, with 18 bases lying between them. The CDR3 loop is CSVGARDWYMNTEAFF. The CDR3 DNA is TGCAGCGTTGGGGCAAGGGACTGGTACATGAACACTGAAGCTTTCTTT.

In regard to this clone: The same CDR3 arises from other DNA sequences in this sample as well. V is TRBV7-2 and J is TRBJ2-3, with D uncertain. The CDR3 is 14 residues long. Trimming removed 1 base at V and 0 bases at J, with 5 bases between. CDR1 and CDR2 (germline): SGHTA, FQGNSA. The CDR3 DNA reads TGTGCCAGCAGCTTAGACCGGAGCACAGATACGCAGTATTTT. Its protein product is CASSLDRSTDTQYF. The variable domain in full, completed from reference TRBV7-2 and TRBJ2-3, reads GAGVSQSPSNKVTEKGKDVELRCDPISGHTALYWYRQSLGQGLEFLIYFQGNSAPDKSGLPSDRFSAERTGGSVSTLTIQRTQQEDSAVYLCASSLDRSTDTQYFGPGTRLTVL.

The V and J genes are TRBV30 and TRBJ1-3; D is undetermined. CDR3 length: 15 residues. Trimming took off 2 bases at V and 3 bases at J, with 14 bases between the two ends. Germline values: CDR1 GTSNPN, CDR2 SVGIG (reference sequence). The CDR3 region is CAWSRGRANGNTIYF. CDR3 in DNA: TGTGCCTGGAGTCGCGGGAGGGCTAATGGAAACACCATATATTTT. The whole variable domain, filled in from reference TRBV30 and TRBJ1-3, reads SQTIHQWPATLVQPVGSPLSLECTVEGTSNPNLYWYRQAAGRGLQLLFYSVGIGQISSEVPQNLSASRPQDRQFILSSKKLLLSDSGFYLCAWSRGRANGNTIYFGEGSWLTVV.

The chain employs TRBV27 and TRBJ2-5; 9 bases map to TRBD1. V shed 5 bases and J 5 bases; nucleotides not matched to a gene: 9. The germline CDR1 and CDR2 sequences are MNHEY and SMNVEV (reference sequence). This CDR3 has 15 amino acids. The chain's CDR3 is CASSRPGQGFETQYF. CDR3 coding DNA: TGTGCCAGCAGTCGTCCGGGACAGGGTTTTGAGACCCAGTACTTC.

The rearrangement links TRBV11-3 to TRBJ2-7; 9 positions match TRBD2. The CDR3 loop spans 18 amino acids. V lost 7 bases to trimming and J lost 3 bases; unmatched junction nucleotides: 19. In germline, CDR1 is SGHNT, CDR2 YENEEA. CDR3 region: CASTFHGTSLGTVYEQYF. The CDR3 coding sequence is TGTGCCAGCACCTTCCACGGGACTAGCCTAGGGACAGTCTACGAGCAGTACTTC.

This clone was seen a few times. The sample contains more than one DNA sequence encoding this CDR3. This chain uses TRBV5-1 with TRBJ1-3; TRBD1 matches 7 bases. J lost 2 bases, V lost 2 bases, and 1 base had no gene match. This CDR3 contains 14 residues. The germline V gene has CDR1 SGHRS and CDR2 YFSETQ. The CDR3 sequence: CASSFGQAGNTIYF. The CDR3, as DNA: TGCGCCAGCAGCTTTGGACAGGCTGGAAACACCATATATTTT.

V usage is TRBV10-2 and J usage is TRBJ2-7, with no clear D. Germline V lookup: CDR1 WSHSY, CDR2 SAAADI. V gave up 3 bases and J gave up 5 bases, with 8 bases separating them. CDR3 size: 12 residues. The CDR3 sequence: CASSDYVDEQYF. The CDR3 nucleotides are TGCGCCAGCAGTGATTACGTCGACGAGCAGTACTTC.

This chain connects TRBV30 to TRBJ2-6; no clear D gene. Germline V gives CDR1 GTSNPN, CDR2 SVGIG (reference sequence). Trimming pared 5 bases from V and 0 bases from J, leaving 17 bases between. The length of the CDR3 is 17 residues. CDR3 protein: CAWDPLGWPSGANVLTF. CDR3 DNA: TGTGCCTGGGACCCACTGGGGTGGCCCTCTGGGGCCAACGTCCTGACTTTC.

As DNA, the CDR3 is TGTGCCAGCAGCTCTGGACTAGCGGGAAGGGATACGCAGTATTTT. Amino acids: CASSSGLAGRDTQYF. This chain joins TRBV5-4 and TRBJ2-3; 12 bases are shared with TRBD2. Losses at the gene ends were 3 bases for V and 6 bases for J; bases not matched to a gene: 5. Per the germline V gene, CDR1 is SGHNT and CDR2 is YYREEE (reference sequence). The CDR3 length is 15 residues. Looking up the rest from reference TRBV5-4 and TRBJ2-3 gives the full variable domain: ETGVTQSPTHLIKTRGQQVTLRCSSQSGHNTVSWYQQALGQGPQFIFQYYREEENGRGNFPPRFSGLQFPNYSSELNVNALELDDSALYLCASSSGLAGRDTQYFGPGTRLTVL.

The rearrangement uses TRBV5-5 and TRBJ2-7; a possible D gene is TRBD2 (6 bases). The ends were cut back, 4 bases at V and 3 bases at J, with 14 bases in the middle. Germline assignment: CDR1 SGHKS and CDR2 YYEKEE (reference sequence). The CDR3 is 14 amino acids. As DNA, the CDR3 is TGTGCCAGCAGCCACGTTTCGGACTACTACGAGCAGTACTTC. Translation: CASSHVSDYYEQYF.

This clone was seen at least ten times. The DNA of the CDR3 is TGTGCCAGCAGCTCCGGGACAGGGGGCGCAAAGACCCAGTACTTC. Its translation: CASSSGTGGAKTQYF. The chain joins TRBV7-2 to TRBJ2-5; 12 bases line up with TRBD1. This CDR3 has 15 amino acids. The germline CDR1 and CDR2 sequences are SGHTA and FQGNSA. Trimming removed 4 bases from V and 6 bases from J; junction bases left unmatched: 6.

The chain employs TRBV2 and TRBJ2-1, with 10 nucleotides matching TRBD2. Germline-derived CDR1 and CDR2 are SNHLY and FYNNEI. The CDR3 contains 13 residues. Trimming took 8 bases from V and 8 from J; bases not matched to a gene: 6. CDR3 sequence reads: CASQAGGPYEQFF. CDR3 nucleotides: TGTGCCAGCCAAGCGGGGGGGCCCTATGAGCAGTTCTTC.